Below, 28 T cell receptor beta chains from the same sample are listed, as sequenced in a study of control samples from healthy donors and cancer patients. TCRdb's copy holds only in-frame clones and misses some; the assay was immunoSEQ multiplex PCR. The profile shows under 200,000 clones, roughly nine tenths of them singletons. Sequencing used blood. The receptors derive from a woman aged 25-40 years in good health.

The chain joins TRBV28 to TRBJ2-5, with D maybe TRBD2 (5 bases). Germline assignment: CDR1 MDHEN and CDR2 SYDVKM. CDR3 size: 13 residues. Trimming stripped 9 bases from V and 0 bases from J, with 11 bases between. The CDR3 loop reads CASGVAYQETQYF. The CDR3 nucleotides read TGTGCCAGTGGGGTAGCGTACCAAGAGACCCAGTACTTC.

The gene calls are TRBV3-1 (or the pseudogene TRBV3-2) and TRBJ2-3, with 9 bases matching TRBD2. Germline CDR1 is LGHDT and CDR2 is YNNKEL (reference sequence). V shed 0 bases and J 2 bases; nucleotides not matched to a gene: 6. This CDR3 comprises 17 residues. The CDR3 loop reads CASSQDLLAGITDTQYF. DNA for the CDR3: TGTGCCAGCAGCCAAGATCTCCTAGCGGGGATCACAGATACGCAGTATTTT.

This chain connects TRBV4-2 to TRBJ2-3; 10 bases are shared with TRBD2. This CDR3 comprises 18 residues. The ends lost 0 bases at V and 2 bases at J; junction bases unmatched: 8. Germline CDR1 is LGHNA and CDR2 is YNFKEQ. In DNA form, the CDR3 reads TGTGCCAGCAGCCAAGATGCCCCAGCGGGAGGGTTCACAGATACGCAGTATTTT. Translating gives CASSQDAPAGGFTDTQYF.

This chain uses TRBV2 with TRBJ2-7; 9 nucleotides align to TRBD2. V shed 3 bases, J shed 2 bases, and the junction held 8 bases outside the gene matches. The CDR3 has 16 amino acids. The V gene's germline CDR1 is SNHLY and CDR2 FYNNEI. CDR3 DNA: TGTGCCAGCAGTGAGTGGGAAGCGGGAGGAACCTACGAGCAGTACTTC. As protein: CASSEWEAGGTYEQYF.

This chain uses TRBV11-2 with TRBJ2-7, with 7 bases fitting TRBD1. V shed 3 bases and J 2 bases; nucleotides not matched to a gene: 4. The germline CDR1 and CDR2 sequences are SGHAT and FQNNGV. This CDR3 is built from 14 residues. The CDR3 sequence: CASSFGTGAYEQYF. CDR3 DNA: TGTGCCAGCAGCTTCGGCACAGGGGCCTACGAGCAGTACTTC.

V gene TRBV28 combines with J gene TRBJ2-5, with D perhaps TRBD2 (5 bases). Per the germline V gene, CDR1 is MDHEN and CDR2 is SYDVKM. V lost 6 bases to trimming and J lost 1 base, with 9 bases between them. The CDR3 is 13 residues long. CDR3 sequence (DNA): TGTGCCAGCAGCCCCGGGGTCCAAGAGACCCAGTACTTC. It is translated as CASSPGVQETQYF.

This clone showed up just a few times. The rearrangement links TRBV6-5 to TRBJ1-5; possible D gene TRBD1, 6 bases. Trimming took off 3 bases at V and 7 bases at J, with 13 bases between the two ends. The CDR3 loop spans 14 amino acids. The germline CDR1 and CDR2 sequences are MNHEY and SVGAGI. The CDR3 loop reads CASSYGPGAQPQHF. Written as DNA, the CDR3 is TGTGCCAGCAGTTATGGGCCAGGGGCCCAGCCCCAGCATTTT.

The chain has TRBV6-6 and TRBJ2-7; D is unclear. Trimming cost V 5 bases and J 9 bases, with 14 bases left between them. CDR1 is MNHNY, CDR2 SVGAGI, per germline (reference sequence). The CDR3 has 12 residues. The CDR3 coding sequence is TGTGCCAGCAGTCCAGCCTTACAGTTGCAGTACTTC. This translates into CASSPALQLQYF.

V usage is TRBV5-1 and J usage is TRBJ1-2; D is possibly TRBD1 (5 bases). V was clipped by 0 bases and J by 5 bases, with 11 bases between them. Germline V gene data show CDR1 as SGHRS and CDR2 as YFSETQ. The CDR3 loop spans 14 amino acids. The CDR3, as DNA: TGCGCCAGCAGCTTGGGAGGGGAGAGGTATGGCTACACCTTC. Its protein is CASSLGGERYGYTF.

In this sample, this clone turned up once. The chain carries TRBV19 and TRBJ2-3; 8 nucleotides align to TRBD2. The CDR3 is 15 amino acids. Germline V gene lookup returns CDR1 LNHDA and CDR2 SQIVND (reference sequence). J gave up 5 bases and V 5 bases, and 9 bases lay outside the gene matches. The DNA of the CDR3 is TGTGCCAGTAGTTATAGCGGGAATCGGGTAGATACGCAGTATTTT. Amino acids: CASSYSGNRVDTQYF.

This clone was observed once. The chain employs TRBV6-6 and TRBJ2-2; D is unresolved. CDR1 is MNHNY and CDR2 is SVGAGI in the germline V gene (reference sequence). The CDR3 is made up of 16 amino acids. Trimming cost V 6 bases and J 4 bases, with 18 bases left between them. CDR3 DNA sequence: TGTGCCAGCAGGGACCAGCCGCTACCGGGCACCGGGGAGCTGTTTTTT. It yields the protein CASRDQPLPGTGELFF.

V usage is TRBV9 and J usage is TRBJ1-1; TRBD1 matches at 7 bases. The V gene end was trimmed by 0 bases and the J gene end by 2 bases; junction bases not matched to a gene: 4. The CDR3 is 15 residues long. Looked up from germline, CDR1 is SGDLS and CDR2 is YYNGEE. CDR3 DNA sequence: TGTGCCAGCAGCGTAGGTAACAGGGGAAACACTGAAGCTTTCTTT. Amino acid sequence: CASSVGNRGNTEAFF.

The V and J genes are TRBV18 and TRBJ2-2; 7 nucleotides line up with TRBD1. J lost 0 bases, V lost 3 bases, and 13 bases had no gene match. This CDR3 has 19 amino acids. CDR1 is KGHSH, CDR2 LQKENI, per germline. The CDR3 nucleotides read TGTGCCAGCTCACCGACACCTACAACCAGGGGGACGAACACCGGGGAGCTGTTTTTT. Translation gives CASSPTPTTRGTNTGELFF.

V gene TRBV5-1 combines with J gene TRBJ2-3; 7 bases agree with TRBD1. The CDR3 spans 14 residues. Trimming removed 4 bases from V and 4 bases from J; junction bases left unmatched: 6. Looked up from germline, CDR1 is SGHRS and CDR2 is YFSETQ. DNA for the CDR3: TGCGCCAGCAGCAGACCCCAGGGGGCAGATACGCAGTATTTT. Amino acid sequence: CASSRPQGADTQYF.

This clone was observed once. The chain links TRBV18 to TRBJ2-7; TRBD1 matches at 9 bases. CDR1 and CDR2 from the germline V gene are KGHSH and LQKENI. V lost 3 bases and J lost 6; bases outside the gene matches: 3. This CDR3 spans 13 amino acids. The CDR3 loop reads CASSPGTGPEQYF. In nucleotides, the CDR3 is TGTGCCAGCTCACCGGGGACAGGGCCCGAGCAGTACTTC.

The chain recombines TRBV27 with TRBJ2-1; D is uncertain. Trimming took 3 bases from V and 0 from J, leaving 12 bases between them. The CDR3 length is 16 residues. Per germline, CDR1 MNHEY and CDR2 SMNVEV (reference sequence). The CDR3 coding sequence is TGTGCCAGCAGTTTTAATGCTATAAGCTCCTACAATGAGCAGTTCTTC. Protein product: CASSFNAISSYNEQFF.

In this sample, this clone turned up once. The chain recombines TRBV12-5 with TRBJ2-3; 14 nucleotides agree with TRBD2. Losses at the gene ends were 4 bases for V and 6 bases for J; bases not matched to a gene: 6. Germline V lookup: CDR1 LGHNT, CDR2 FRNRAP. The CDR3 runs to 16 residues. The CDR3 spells CASGSATSGRGDTQYF. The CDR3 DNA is TGTGCTAGTGGTTCCGCGACTAGCGGGAGGGGCGATACGCAGTATTTT.

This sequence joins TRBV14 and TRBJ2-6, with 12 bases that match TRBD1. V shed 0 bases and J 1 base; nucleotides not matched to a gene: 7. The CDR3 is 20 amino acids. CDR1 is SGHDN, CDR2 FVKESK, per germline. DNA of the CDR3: TGTGCCAGCAGCCAAGACTGGTGGGACAGGGGGCAATCTGGGGCCAACGTCCTGACTTTC. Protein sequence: CASSQDWWDRGQSGANVLTF.

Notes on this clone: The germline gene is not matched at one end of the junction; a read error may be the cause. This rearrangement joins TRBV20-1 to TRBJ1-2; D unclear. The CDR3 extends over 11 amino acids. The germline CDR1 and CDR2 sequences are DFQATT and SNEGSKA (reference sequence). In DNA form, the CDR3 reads TGCAGTGCTAAGGAAAAGACTGACTCGCCCTTC. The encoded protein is CSAKEKTDSPF.

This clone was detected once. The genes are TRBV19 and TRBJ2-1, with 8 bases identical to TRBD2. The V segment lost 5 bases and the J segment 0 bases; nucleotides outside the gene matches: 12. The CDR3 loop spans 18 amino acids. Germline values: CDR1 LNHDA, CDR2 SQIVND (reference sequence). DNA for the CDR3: TGTGCCAGTAGTCGGGGGGGAGACTTTCTGAGCTCCTACAATGAGCAGTTCTTC. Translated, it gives CASSRGGDFLSSYNEQFF.

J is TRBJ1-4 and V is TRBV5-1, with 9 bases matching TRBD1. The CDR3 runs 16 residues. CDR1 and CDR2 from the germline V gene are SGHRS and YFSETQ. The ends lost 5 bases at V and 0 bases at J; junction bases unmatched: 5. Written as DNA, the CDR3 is TGCGCCAGCAGTCGGACAGGGGTTGCAACTAATGAAAAACTGTTTTTT. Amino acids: CASSRTGVATNEKLFF.

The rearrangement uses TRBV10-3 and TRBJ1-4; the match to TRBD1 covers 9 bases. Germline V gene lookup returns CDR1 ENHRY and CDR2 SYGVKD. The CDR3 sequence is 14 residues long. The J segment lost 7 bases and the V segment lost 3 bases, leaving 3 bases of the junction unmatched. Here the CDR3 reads CAISDGTGSEKLFF. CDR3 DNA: TGTGCCATCAGTGATGGGACAGGGTCTGAAAAACTGTTTTTT.

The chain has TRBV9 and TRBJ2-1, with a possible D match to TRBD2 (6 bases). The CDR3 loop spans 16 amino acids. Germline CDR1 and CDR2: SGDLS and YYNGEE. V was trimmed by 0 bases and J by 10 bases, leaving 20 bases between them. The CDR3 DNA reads TGTGCCAGCAGCGTAGCGGCTAGCGTGAGCTACGGGGAGCAGTTCTTC. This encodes CASSVAASVSYGEQFF.

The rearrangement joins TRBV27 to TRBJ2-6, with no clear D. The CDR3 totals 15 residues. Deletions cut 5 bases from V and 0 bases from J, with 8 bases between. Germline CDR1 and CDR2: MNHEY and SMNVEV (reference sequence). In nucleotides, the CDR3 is TGTGCCAGCAGTCAGACATACTCTGGGGCCAACGTCCTGACTTTC. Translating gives CASSQTYSGANVLTF.

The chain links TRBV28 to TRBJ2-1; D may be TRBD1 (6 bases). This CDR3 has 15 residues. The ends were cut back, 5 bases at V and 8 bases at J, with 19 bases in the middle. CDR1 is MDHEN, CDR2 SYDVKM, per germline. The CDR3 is CASSPGHLGPYEQFF. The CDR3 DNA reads TGTGCCAGCAGTCCGGGACATCTAGGCCCCTATGAGCAGTTCTTC.

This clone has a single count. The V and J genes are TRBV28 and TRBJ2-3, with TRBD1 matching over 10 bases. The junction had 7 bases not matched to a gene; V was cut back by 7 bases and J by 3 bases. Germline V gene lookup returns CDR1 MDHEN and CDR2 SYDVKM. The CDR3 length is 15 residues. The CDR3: CASNLWGQGTDTQYF. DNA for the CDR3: TGTGCCAGCAACCTCTGGGGACAGGGGACAGATACGCAGTATTTT.

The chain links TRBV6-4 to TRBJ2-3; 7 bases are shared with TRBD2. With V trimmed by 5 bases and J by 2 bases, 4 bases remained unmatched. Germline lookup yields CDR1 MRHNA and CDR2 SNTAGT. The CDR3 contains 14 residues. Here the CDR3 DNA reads TGTGCCAGCAGTCAAGCGGGGAACACAGATACGCAGTATTTT. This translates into CASSQAGNTDTQYF.

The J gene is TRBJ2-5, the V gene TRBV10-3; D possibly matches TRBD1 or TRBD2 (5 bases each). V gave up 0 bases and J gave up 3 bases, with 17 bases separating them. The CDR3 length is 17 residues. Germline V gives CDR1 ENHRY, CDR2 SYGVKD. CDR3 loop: CAISESDGAPLEETQYF. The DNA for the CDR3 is TGTGCCATCAGTGAGTCGGACGGGGCCCCGCTAGAAGAGACCCAGTACTTC.